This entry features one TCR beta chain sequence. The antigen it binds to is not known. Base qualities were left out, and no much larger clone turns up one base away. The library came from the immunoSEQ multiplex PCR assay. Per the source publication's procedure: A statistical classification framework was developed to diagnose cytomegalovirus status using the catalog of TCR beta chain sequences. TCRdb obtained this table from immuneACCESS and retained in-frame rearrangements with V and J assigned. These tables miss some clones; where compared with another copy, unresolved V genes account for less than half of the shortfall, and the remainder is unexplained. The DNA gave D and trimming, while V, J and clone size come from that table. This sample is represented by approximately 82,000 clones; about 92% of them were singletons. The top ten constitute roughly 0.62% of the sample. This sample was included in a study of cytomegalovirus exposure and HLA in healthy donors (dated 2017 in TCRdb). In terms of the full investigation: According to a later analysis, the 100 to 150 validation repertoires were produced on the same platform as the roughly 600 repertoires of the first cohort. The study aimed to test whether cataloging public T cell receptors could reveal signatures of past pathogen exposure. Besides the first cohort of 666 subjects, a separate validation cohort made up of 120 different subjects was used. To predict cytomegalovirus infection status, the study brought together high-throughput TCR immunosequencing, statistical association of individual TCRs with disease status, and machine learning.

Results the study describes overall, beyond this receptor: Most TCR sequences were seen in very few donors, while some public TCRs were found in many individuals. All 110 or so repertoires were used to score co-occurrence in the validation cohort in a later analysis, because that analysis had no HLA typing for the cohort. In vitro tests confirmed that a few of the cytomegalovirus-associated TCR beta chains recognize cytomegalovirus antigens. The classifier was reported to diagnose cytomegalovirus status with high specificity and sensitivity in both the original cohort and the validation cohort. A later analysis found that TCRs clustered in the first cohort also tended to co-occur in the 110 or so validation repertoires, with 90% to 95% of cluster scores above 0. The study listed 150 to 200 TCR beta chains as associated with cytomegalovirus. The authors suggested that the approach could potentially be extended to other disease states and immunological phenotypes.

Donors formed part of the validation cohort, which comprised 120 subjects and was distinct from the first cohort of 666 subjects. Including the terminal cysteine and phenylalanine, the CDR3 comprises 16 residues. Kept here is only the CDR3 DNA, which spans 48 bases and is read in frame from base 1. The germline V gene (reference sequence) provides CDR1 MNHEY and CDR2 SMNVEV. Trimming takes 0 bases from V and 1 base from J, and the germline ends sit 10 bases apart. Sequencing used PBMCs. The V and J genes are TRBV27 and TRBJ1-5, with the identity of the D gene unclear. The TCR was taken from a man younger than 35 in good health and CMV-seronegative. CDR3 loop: CASSLSAGTSNQPQHF. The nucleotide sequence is TGTGCCAGCAGTTTATCGGCGGGAACAAGCAATCAGCCCCAGCATTTT.